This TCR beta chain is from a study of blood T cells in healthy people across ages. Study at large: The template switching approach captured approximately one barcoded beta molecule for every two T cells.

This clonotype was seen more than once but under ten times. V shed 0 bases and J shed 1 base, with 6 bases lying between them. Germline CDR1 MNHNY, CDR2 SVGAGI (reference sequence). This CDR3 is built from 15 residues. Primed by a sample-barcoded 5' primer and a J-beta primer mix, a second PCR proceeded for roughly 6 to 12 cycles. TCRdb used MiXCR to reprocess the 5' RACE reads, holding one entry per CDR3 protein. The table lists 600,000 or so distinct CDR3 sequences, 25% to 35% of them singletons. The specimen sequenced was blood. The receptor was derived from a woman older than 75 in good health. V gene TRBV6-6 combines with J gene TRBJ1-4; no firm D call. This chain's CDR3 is CASSYSGITNEKLFF. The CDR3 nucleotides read TGTGCCAGCAGTTACTCGGGGATAACTAATGAAAAACTGTTTTTT.